This record looks at one T cell receptor beta chain sequence and its context. Its specificity is not known. V was clipped by 4 bases and J by 8 bases; unmatched bases: 7. The germline V gene has CDR1 SGHVS and CDR2 FQNEAQ. This CDR3 region has 15 residues. The sample is drawn from a study of vaccination effects on CD4 cells after COVID-19. The repertoire was sequenced with immunoSEQ multiplex PCR; TCRdb's copy has only in-frame clones and lacks some. The sample lists 50,000 or so clones, roughly 79% occurring once. Prior to sequencing, the ViraFEST assay stimulated PBMC with viral peptide pools, which expanded the antigen-specific CD4+ T cells. Following culture for under 12 days, CD4+ T cells were isolated. Vaccine recipients, nucleocapsid antibody negative, had no prior SARS-CoV-2 infection.

The rearrangement links TRBV7-8 to TRBJ2-1, with 11 bases matching TRBD1. Sample: CD4+ T cells from PBMCs cultured with HCoV-OC43 spike peptides, taken before COVID-19 vaccination. Sample subset: HCoV-OC43 spike overlapping peptide pool stimulation. This receptor was identified in a human donor who received a COVID-19 vaccine. The CDR3 DNA is TGTGCCAGCAGCTCGGGACAGGGGGTGAGGGATGAGCAGTTCTTC. This encodes CASSSGQGVRDEQFF.